The 16 T cell receptor beta chains below all came from one sample that was sequenced in a study of shared clonotypes between healthy human individuals. The assay was immunoSEQ multiplex PCR, and TCRdb's table has in-frame clones only and misses some. The table shows under 2,500,000 clones, with almost 96% occurring only once. The sequencing input was naive CD4+ T cells sorted from blood. Regarding subset: CD45RA+ positively selected. These receptors all come from a man younger than 35 in good health.

The V gene is TRBV2, the J gene TRBJ1-6, with a possible D match to TRBD1 (5 bases). The CDR3 runs to 14 residues. CDR1 and CDR2 from the germline V gene are SNHLY and FYNNEI. Trimming took 8 bases from V and 7 from J, leaving 15 bases between them. In DNA form, the CDR3 reads TGTGCCAGCTCTTTCGGGGGTGGCAATTCACCCCTCCACTTT. Amino acid sequence: CASSFGGGNSPLHF.

This chain uses TRBV7-9 with TRBJ2-2; tentatively, D is TRBD2 (6 bases). The CDR3 length is 15 residues. The V and J ends lost 0 bases and 4 bases respectively, with 9 bases between them. The germline V gene has CDR1 SEHNR and CDR2 FQNEAQ (reference sequence). The CDR3 loop reads CASSLAPGGTGELFF. Here the CDR3 DNA reads TGTGCCAGCAGCTTAGCTCCCGGGGGCACCGGGGAGCTGTTTTTT. Using reference TRBV7-9 and TRBJ2-2 for the parts outside the CDR3, the full variable domain is DTGVSQNPRHKITKRGQNVTFRCDPISEHNRLYWYRQTLGQGPEFLTYFQNEAQLEKSRLLSDRFSAERPKGSFSTLEIQRTEQGDSAMYLCASSLAPGGTGELFFGEGSRLTVL.

This chain links TRBV6-5 with TRBJ2-7; possible D gene TRBD2, 5 bases. The V gene lost 8 bases and the J gene lost 3 bases, with 17 bases spanning the gap. This CDR3 spans 14 amino acids. Germline V gives CDR1 MNHEY, CDR2 SVGAGI. CDR3 in amino acids: CASSIRGRRYEQYF. CDR3 bases: TGTGCCAGCTCAATACGCGGGCGGCGCTACGAGCAGTACTTC.

This clone was observed once. The CDR3: CASSLIAGAAEQYF. The DNA for the CDR3 is TGTGCCAGCAGCCTAATAGCGGGAGCTGCCGAGCAGTACTTC. The chain carries TRBV7-2 and TRBJ2-7; 9 bases match TRBD2. V was pared by 5 bases and J by 6 bases, with 8 bases of the junction left unmatched. This CDR3 comprises 14 residues. Germline CDR1 reads SGHTA; CDR2 reads FQGNSA. Full variable domain (remainder filled in from reference TRBV7-2 and TRBJ2-7): GAGVSQSPSNKVTEKGKDVELRCDPISGHTALYWYRQSLGQGLEFLIYFQGNSAPDKSGLPSDRFSAERTGGSVSTLTIQRTQQEDSAVYLCASSLIAGAAEQYFGPGTRLTVT.

The V call is TRBV4-2, the J call TRBJ1-2, with D maybe TRBD1 (6 bases). The CDR3 runs to 14 residues. CDR1 LGHNA and CDR2 YNFKEQ come from the germline V gene. The V gene lost 2 bases and the J gene lost 3 bases, with 10 bases spanning the gap. CDR3 in amino acids: CASSQTGTYYGYTF. DNA for the CDR3: TGTGCCAGCAGCCAAACCGGGACATACTATGGCTACACCTTC.

The chain recombines TRBV6-1 with TRBJ2-7; D gene unclear. With 3 bases removed from V and 5 bases from J, the gap between germline ends came to 11 bases. Germline V CDR1 and CDR2: MNHNS, SASEGT. The CDR3 has 13 amino acids. The chain's CDR3 is CASSEASLDEQYF. The DNA for the CDR3 is TGTGCCAGCAGTGAGGCGTCTCTGGACGAGCAGTACTTC.

The chain uses TRBV7-9 and TRBJ2-7; 8 bases align to TRBD1. Trimming cost V 4 bases and J 3 bases; bases outside gene matches: 11. Germline assignment: CDR1 SEHNR and CDR2 FQNEAQ (reference sequence). CDR3 length: 16 amino acids. The CDR3 spells CASSSSWGQANYEQYF. The CDR3 region has the DNA TGTGCCAGCAGCTCTAGCTGGGGACAGGCCAACTACGAGCAGTACTTC.

The chain employs TRBV9 and TRBJ2-5; possibly TRBD2 for D (6 bases). Germline CDR1 SGDLS, CDR2 YYNGEE. CDR3 length: 16 amino acids. The V end lost 0 bases, the J end lost 1 base, and 13 bases lay between the germline ends. Here the CDR3 reads CASSVAPLRGQETQYF. CDR3 sequence (DNA): TGTGCCAGCAGCGTAGCACCCCTGCGGGGCCAAGAGACCCAGTACTTC.

J is TRBJ1-1 and V is TRBV5-1; D possibly corresponds to TRBD1 (5 bases). CDR3 length: 12 residues. Germline V lookup: CDR1 SGHRS, CDR2 YFSETQ. Trimming removed 1 base from V and 6 bases from J, with 7 bases in between. CDR3 sequence (DNA): TGCGCCAGCAGCTTGCAGGGCCCTGAAGCTTTCTTT. Its protein product is CASSLQGPEAFF.

The rearrangement links TRBV28 to TRBJ2-7; D possibly matches TRBD1 or TRBD2 (6 bases each). Germline assignment: CDR1 MDHEN and CDR2 SYDVKM. Trimming shortened V by 8 bases and J by 1 base, and 12 bases separated the two germline ends. The CDR3 has 13 residues. The CDR3 DNA follows: TGTGCCAGCGGGGGGCCCAAATCCTACGAGCAGTACTTC. Translated: CASGGPKSYEQYF.

V is TRBV4-1 and J is TRBJ1-3; 11 positions agree with TRBD1. The length of the CDR3 is 17 residues. CDR1 is MGHRA, CDR2 YSYEKL, per germline. Trimming at V came to 3 bases and at J to 2 bases, leaving 6 bases not matched to a gene. The CDR3 DNA is TGCGCCAGCAGCCAGGGGACAGGGGGTTCGCCTGGAAACACCATATATTTT. This sequence encodes CASSQGTGGSPGNTIYF.

The chain has TRBV28 and TRBJ2-6, with 7 positions matching TRBD1. After removal of 5 bases from V and 0 bases from J, the junction contained 4 bases not matched to a gene. The CDR3 extends over 16 amino acids. CDR1 is MDHEN, CDR2 SYDVKM, per germline. Here the CDR3 DNA reads TGTGCCAGCAGTACAGGGGCCGCCTCTGGGGCCAACGTCCTGACTTTC. Residues: CASSTGAASGANVLTF.

The sample holds one count of this clone. V and J are TRBV2 and TRBJ2-7; 7 bases line up with TRBD2. V shed 5 bases, J shed 6 bases, and the junction held 16 bases outside the gene matches. This CDR3 has 16 amino acids. Germline V gene sequence: CDR1 SNHLY, CDR2 FYNNEI. The CDR3 spells CASSIKRGLPSGEQYF. DNA for the CDR3: TGTGCCAGCAGTATAAAGCGGGGACTGCCAAGCGGCGAGCAGTACTTC.

The chain uses TRBV6-5 and TRBJ1-2; D gene uncertain. V lost 7 bases, J lost 6 bases, and 15 bases lay in between. Germline V gives CDR1 MNHEY, CDR2 SVGAGI. This CDR3 spans 13 amino acids. For the CDR3, the DNA is TGTGCCAGCAAGATCATTAGTCGGGATGGCTACACCTTC. This sequence encodes CASKIISRDGYTF.

J is TRBJ2-5 and V is TRBV19, with D maybe TRBD2 (5 bases). Trimming shortened V by 5 bases and J by 0 bases, and 16 bases separated the two germline ends. CDR1 LNHDA and CDR2 SQIVND come from the germline V gene (reference sequence). The CDR3 consists of 16 residues. The CDR3 reads CASSVYTMRDQETQYF. DNA of the CDR3: TGTGCCAGTAGTGTCTATACCATGAGGGACCAAGAGACCCAGTACTTC.

V gene TRBV30 combines with J gene TRBJ1-6; the match to TRBD1 covers 8 bases. V gave up 1 base and J gave up 10 bases; unmatched junction bases: 9. CDR3 size: 15 residues. Germline loops: CDR1 GTSNPN, CDR2 SVGIG (reference sequence). CDR3 residues: CAWSGQGFSSSPLHF. The CDR3 nucleotides are TGTGCCTGGAGTGGACAGGGGTTTAGTAGCTCACCCCTCCACTTT.